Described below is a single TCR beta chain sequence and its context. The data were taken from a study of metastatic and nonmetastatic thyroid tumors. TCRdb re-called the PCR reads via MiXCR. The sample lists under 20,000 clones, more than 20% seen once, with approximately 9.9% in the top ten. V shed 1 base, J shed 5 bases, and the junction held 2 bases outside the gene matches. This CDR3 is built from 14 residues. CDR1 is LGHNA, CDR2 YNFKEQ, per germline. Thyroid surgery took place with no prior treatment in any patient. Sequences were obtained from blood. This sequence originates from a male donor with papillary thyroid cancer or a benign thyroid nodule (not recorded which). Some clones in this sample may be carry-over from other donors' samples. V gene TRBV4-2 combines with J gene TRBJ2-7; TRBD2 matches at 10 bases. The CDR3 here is CASSQGLAGNEQYF. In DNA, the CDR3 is TGTGCCAGCAGCCAAGGACTAGCGGGCAACGAGCAGTACTTC.